This T cell receptor (beta chain) was sequenced for a study of blood T cell repertoires in COVID-19. V shed 0 bases and J shed 5 bases, with 12 bases lying between them. The CDR3 consists of 15 residues. From germline, CDR1 is SGHDT and CDR2 YYEEEE. The repertoire was sequenced with immunoSEQ multiplex PCR; TCRdb's copy has only in-frame clones and lacks some. The sample shows roughly 500,000 clones, roughly 90% of them seen only once. The cohort comprised adults aged about 18 to 100 years residing in some 24 US areas. Participants' reported clinical history set cohort assignment. What the recovered Cohort 3 donors had was two negative PCRs, clearance, or symptom resolution.

The sample taken for sequencing was PBMCs or T cells enriched from blood (not recorded which). The clonotype comes from a middle-aged woman who had recovered from COVID-19. The rearrangement joins TRBV5-6 to TRBJ1-5, with a possible D match to TRBD1 (6 bases). CDR3 DNA sequence: TGTGCCAGCAGCTTGGGCTCAGGGGCTCATCAGCCCCAGCATTTT. The encoded protein is CASSLGSGAHQPQHF.